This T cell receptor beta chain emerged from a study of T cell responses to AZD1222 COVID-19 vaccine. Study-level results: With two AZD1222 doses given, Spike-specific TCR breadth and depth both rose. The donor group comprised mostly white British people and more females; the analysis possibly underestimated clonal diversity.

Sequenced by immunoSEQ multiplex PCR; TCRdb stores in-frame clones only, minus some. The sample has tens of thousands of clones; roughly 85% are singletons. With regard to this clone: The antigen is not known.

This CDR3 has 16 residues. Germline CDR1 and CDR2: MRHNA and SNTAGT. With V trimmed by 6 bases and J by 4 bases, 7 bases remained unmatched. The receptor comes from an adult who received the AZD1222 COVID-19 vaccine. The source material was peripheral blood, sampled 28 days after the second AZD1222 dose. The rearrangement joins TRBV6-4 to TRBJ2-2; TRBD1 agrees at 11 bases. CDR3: CASRRTGGGLTGELFF. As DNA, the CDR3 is TGTGCCAGCAGGCGGACAGGGGGCGGTCTCACCGGGGAGCTGTTTTTT.